These 2 T cell receptor beta chains came from one sample sequenced in a study of OX40 agonist ivuxolimab in advanced cancers. Method: immunoSEQ multiplex PCR; TCRdb's copy keeps in-frame clones and lacks some. The sample lists tens of thousands of clones, approximately 82% occurring once. Sequenced material: CD4+ or CD8+ T cells sorted from blood, taken in a trial of the OX40 agonist ivuxolimab. Receptor source: an adult with an advanced solid tumor such as melanoma, head and neck, liver or kidney cancer.

The chain links TRBV6-5 to TRBJ2-1; tentatively, D is TRBD2 (6 bases). The CDR3 spans 12 residues. Deletions cut 6 bases from V and 6 bases from J, with 9 bases between. Looked up from germline, CDR1 is MNHEY and CDR2 is SVGAGI. Written as DNA, the CDR3 is TGTGCCAGCAGCCCCGGGGGCAATGAGCAGTTCTTC. Amino acids: CASSPGGNEQFF.

This clone was seen a handful of times. The rearrangement uses TRBV27 and TRBJ1-2; D gene uncertain. The ends were cut back, 1 base at V and 5 bases at J, with 14 bases in the middle. Germline CDR1 and CDR2: MNHEY and SMNVEV (reference sequence). The CDR3 has 15 residues. The CDR3: CASSLLAGPGYGYTF. The CDR3 DNA reads as TGTGCCAGCAGTTTATTAGCCGGCCCGGGATATGGCTACACCTTC.